Listed here is a single TCR beta chain. The Seattle patients joined while their infection was active and were tracked longitudinally afterward. Germline V gene lookup returns CDR1 MDHEN and CDR2 SYDVKM. The CDR3 covers 13 residues. V shed 6 bases and J shed 8 bases, with 15 bases lying between them. This sample is part of a study of blood T cell repertoires in COVID-19. Study at large: The study drew acute and convalescent COVID-19 samples from the United States, Italy and Spain.

In the original analysis: By means of reference gene primer amplification, nucleated cell counts were estimated. Sequencing was performed with immunoSEQ multiplex PCR; in TCRdb, only in-frame clones are kept and a portion is missing. Clonal size and the V and J genes are those of that table, whereas D and trimming came from the DNA. Of 200,000 to 250,000 clones in the sample, around four fifths were seen once. The rearrangement uses TRBV28 and TRBJ2-3; weak D call: TRBD2 (6 bases). The sequenced sample consisted of peripheral blood. This clonotype was obtained from a woman aged 65 to 85 with COVID-19, enrolled during active disease. CDR3 bases: TGTGCCAGCAGAGGAGGGTTCGGGGCTACGCAGTATTTT. This translates into CASRGGFGATQYF.